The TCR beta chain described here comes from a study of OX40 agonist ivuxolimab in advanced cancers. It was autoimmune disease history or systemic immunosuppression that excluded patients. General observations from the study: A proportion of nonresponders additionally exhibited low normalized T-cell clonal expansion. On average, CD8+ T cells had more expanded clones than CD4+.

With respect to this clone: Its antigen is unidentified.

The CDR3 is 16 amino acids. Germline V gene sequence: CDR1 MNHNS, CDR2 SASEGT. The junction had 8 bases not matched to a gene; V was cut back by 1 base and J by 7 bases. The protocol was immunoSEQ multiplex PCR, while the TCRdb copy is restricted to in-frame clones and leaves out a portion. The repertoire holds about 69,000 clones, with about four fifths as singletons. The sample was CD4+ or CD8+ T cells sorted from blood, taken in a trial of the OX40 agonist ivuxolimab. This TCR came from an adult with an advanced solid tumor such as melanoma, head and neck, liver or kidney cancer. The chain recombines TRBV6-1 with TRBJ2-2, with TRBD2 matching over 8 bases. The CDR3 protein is CASSEVWGLGGGELFF. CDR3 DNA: TGTGCCAGCAGTGAAGTGTGGGGACTAGGCGGCGGGGAGCTGTTTTTT.